This T cell receptor (beta chain) is drawn from a study of shared clonotypes between healthy human individuals. CDR3 length: 13 residues. V lost 8 bases, J lost 4 bases, and 15 bases lay in between. The germline V gene encodes CDR1 LNHNV and CDR2 YYDKDF (reference sequence). This clone was found once. Generated by immunoSEQ multiplex PCR, the TCRdb table keeps only in-frame clones and is missing some. The sample yields 2 million to 2.5 million clones, approximately 93% seen once. Sequencing input: naive CD4+ T cells from PBMCs. Sample subset: CD45RA+ positively selected. The chain combines TRBV15 with TRBJ2-7; weak D call: TRBD1 (5 bases). The sequence came from a man aged 18 to 35 in good health. Some clones in this sample may be carry-over from other donors' samples. The CDR3, as DNA: TGTGCCACCTTCCAGACAGTTCCTTACGAGCAGTACTTC. Its protein is CATFQTVPYEQYF.